This T cell receptor (beta chain) was identified during a study of response to subunit inactivated influenza vaccine. Study results and caveats: The study's authors posited that every seasonal influenza vaccination enlists few new T cells.

A single record per CDR3 protein comes from TCRdb applying MiXCR to the RT-PCR reads. Of just over 300,000 distinct CDR3 sequences listed, roughly 20% are singletons. The CDR3 has 15 amino acids. J was trimmed by 2 bases and V by 2 bases; bases with no gene match: 6. The germline V gene encodes CDR1 DFQATT and CDR2 SNEGSKA (reference sequence). With regard to this clonotype: Antigen: not known.

This sequence originates from a man between 50 and 69 years old who received an inactivated influenza vaccine. Material: PBMCs from blood, obtained less than 22 months after vaccination. The gene calls are TRBV20-1 and TRBJ2-5; TRBD1 matches 9 bases. For the CDR3, the DNA is TGCAGTGCTAGACCCGACAGGGGGTATCAAGAGACCCAGTACTTC. It encodes CSARPDRGYQETQYF.